Shown below are 6 T cell receptor beta chains from a single sample sequenced in a study of cytomegalovirus exposure and HLA in healthy donors (dated by TCRdb to the late 2010s). Library preparation employed the immunoSEQ multiplex PCR assay. For the multiplex PCR, a mixture combining 60 forward primers for TCR Vbeta segments and 13 reverse primers for TCR Jbeta segments was used. The source is immuneACCESS, and TCRdb retained only in-frame sequences with V and J called. Part of the clones is not carried over; for the studies checked, unresolved V genes explain less than half of this, and the remainder is unexplained. The sample yields about 190,000 clones; about four fifths were counted once. The ten largest clonotypes hold approximately 4.6% of the sample. Sequences were obtained from PBMCs. The receptors were sampled from a man in his thirties or forties in good health and CMV-seropositive.

On this clone: The junction shows a germline mismatch at one end, possibly a read error. V and J are TRBV5-1 and TRBJ2-2; weak D call: TRBD1 (6 bases). From germline, CDR1 is SGHRS and CDR2 YFSETQ. The CDR3 has 15 amino acids. The CDR3 nucleotides are TGTGCCAGCAGCCGTTCTACAGGGACGACCGGGGAGCTGTTTTTT. Translated, it gives CASSRSTGTTGELFF.

J is TRBJ2-7 and V is TRBV18; 8 bases align to TRBD2. Germline loops: CDR1 KGHSH, CDR2 LQKENI. V was pared by 4 bases and J by 6 bases, with 11 bases of the junction left unmatched. The CDR3 extends over 15 amino acids. Written as DNA, the CDR3 is TGTGCCAGCTCACAGGGCGGGGGGTTTGATCCCGAGCAGTACTTC. The encoded protein is CASSQGGGFDPEQYF.

The gene calls are TRBV7-6 and TRBJ1-3; 9 bases align to TRBD1. CDR3 size: 16 residues. Germline CDR1 SGHVS, CDR2 FNYEAQ. V was clipped by 1 base and J by 2 bases; unmatched bases: 3. The CDR3 reads CASSLDRGRTGNTIYF. DNA for the CDR3: TGTGCCAGCAGCTTAGACAGGGGGCGGACTGGAAACACCATATATTTT. The full variable domain, rest sourced from reference TRBV7-6 and TRBJ1-3, is GAGVSQSPRYKVTKRGQDVALRCDPISGHVSLYWYRQALGQGPEFLTYFNYEAQQDKSGLPNDRFSAERPEGSISTLTIQRTEQRDSAMYRCASSLDRGRTGNTIYFGEGSWLTVV.

This clone was observed a few times. This rearrangement joins TRBV11-2 to TRBJ1-1; possibly TRBD1 for D (6 bases). Germline V gives CDR1 SGHAT, CDR2 FQNNGV. The V and J ends lost 5 bases and 4 bases respectively, with 17 bases between them. This CDR3 region has 15 residues. The CDR3 nucleotides are TGTGCCAGCAGCCAGGGGTTCGGGTTGGTCACTGAAGCTTTCTTT. Protein product: CASSQGFGLVTEAFF.

The chain links TRBV5-4 to TRBJ1-6; 8 bases line up with TRBD1. Trimming at V came to 1 base and at J to 7 bases, leaving 7 bases not matched to a gene. CDR1 is SGHNT, CDR2 YYREEE, per germline (reference sequence). CDR3 length: 16 residues. CDR3 nucleotide sequence: TGTGCCAGCAGCTTGCCGACAGGGGAGGCCAATTCACCCCTCCACTTT. Its translation is CASSLPTGEANSPLHF.

The V and J genes are TRBV7-3 and TRBJ2-2, with TRBD2 matching over 8 bases. V shed 5 bases and J 5 bases; nucleotides not matched to a gene: 10. In germline, CDR1 is SGHTA, CDR2 FQGTGA. CDR3 size: 16 residues. The CDR3, as DNA: TGTGCCAGCAGCCCCCGGGCTAGCGGGTCTACCGGGGAGCTGTTTTTT. Protein product: CASSPRASGSTGELFF.